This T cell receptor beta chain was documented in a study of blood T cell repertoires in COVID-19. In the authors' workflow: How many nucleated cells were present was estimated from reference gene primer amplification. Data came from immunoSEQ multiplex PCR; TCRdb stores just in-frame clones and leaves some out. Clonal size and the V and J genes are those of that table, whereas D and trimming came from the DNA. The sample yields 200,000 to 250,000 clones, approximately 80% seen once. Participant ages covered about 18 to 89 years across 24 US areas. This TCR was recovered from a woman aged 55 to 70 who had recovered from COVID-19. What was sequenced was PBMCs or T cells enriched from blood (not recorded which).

The CDR3, as DNA: TGTGCCAGCAGCCAAGGGACAGGGCAGTACTTC. Translating gives CASSQGTGQYF. The rearrangement uses TRBV11-1 and TRBJ2-7; TRBD1 agrees at 8 bases. The V gene end was trimmed by 5 bases and the J gene end by 9 bases; junction bases not matched to a gene: 3. This CDR3 has 11 amino acids. CDR1 is SGHAT and CDR2 is FQDESV in the germline V gene (reference sequence).